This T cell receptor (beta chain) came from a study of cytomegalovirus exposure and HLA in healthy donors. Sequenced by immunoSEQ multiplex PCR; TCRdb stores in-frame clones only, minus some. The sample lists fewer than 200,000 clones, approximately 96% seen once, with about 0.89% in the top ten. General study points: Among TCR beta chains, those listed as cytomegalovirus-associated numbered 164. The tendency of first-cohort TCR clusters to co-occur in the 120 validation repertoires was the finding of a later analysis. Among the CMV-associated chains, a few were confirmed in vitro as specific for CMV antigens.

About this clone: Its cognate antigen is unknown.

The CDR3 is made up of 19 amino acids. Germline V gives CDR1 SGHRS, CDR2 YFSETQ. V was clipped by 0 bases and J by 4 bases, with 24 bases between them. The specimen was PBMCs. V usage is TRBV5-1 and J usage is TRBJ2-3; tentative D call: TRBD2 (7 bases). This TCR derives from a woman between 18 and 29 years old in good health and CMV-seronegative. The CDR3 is CASSLGGGGRPRGADTQYF. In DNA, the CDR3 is TGCGCCAGCAGCTTGGGAGGCGGGGGCCGACCGAGGGGAGCAGATACGCAGTATTTT.